The 9 T cell receptor beta chains given below trace back to one sample, sequenced in a study of blood T cell repertoires in COVID-19. Clones were sequenced by immunoSEQ multiplex PCR, and TCRdb holds only the in-frame ones, with some missing. The table shows roughly 190,000 clones, with around three quarters occurring only once. Sequencing used PBMCs or T cells enriched from blood (not recorded which). The receptor set was obtained from a woman between 45 and 65 years old with acute COVID-19.

The CDR3 DNA reads TGTGCCAGCAGCCAACAGGGGGCATCTAACTATGGCTACACCTTC. It encodes CASSQQGASNYGYTF. The genes are TRBV14 and TRBJ1-2; the match to TRBD1 covers 8 bases. CDR1 is SGHDN and CDR2 is FVKESK in the germline V gene. The CDR3 has 15 amino acids. V lost 2 bases and J lost 0; bases outside the gene matches: 2.

The CDR3 is CAWQRGDSYNEQFF. DNA for the CDR3: TGTGCCTGGCAGCGGGGGGACTCCTACAATGAGCAGTTCTTC. J is TRBJ2-1 and V is TRBV30; 9 bases align to TRBD2. Trimming at V came to 5 bases and at J to 0 bases, leaving 2 bases not matched to a gene. The germline gives CDR1 GTSNPN, CDR2 SVGIG (reference sequence). The CDR3 contains 14 residues.

The chain is built from TRBV19 and TRBJ1-2; weak D call: TRBD1 (5 bases). Deletions cut 3 bases from V and 5 bases from J, with 16 bases between. There are 15 residues in the CDR3. Germline V lookup: CDR1 LNHDA, CDR2 SQIVND (reference sequence). For the CDR3, the DNA is TGTGCCAGTAGTATGGTGCTGGGGCGAGATTATGGCTACACCTTC. This gives the protein CASSMVLGRDYGYTF.

The CDR3 nucleotides read TGTGCCAGCAGCCAGGGCACAGGGGAATACGAGCAGTACGTC. Its protein is CASSQGTGEYEQYV. The V and J genes are TRBV3-1 (or the pseudogene TRBV3-2) and TRBJ2-7; 7 bases line up with TRBD1. CDR1 and CDR2 from the germline V gene are LGHDT and YNNKEL (reference sequence). The CDR3 is 14 residues long. With V trimmed by 3 bases and J by 4 bases, 6 bases remained unmatched.

This chain uses TRBV27 with TRBJ1-6, with 9 nucleotides matching TRBD1. Germline trimming cut 6 bases from V and 1 base from J; bases unmatched to any gene: 4. CDR1 and CDR2 from the germline V gene are MNHEY and SMNVEV (reference sequence). The CDR3 consists of 16 residues. The CDR3 sequence: CASRLQGASYNSPLHF. CDR3 DNA: TGTGCCAGCAGGTTACAGGGGGCGTCCTATAATTCACCCCTCCACTTT.

This clone has only one observation. The chain combines TRBV7-9 with TRBJ2-3, with 9 bases fitting TRBD2. Trimming cost V 4 bases and J 0 bases; bases outside gene matches: 8. CDR1 and CDR2 (germline): SEHNR, FQNEAQ (reference sequence). This CDR3 contains 17 residues. CDR3 region: CASSSQGLASSTDTQYF. The DNA of the CDR3 is TGTGCCAGCAGCTCCCAAGGACTAGCGTCTAGCACAGATACGCAGTATTTT.

The rearrangement joins TRBV2 to TRBJ2-2; possibly TRBD2 for D (5 bases). Germline CDR1 and CDR2: SNHLY and FYNNEI. CDR3 length: 13 residues. The DNA of the CDR3 is TGTGCTAAAGAGGGCCCAATCACCGGGGAGCTGTTTTTT. Translated, it gives CAKEGPITGELFF.

This clone appeared a few times. The rearrangement links TRBV6-2 or TRBV6-3 to TRBJ1-1, with unresolved D. V dropped 6 bases and J dropped 5 bases, with 16 bases sitting between them. Germline lookup yields CDR1 MNHEY and CDR2 SVGEGT. The CDR3 has 14 residues. This chain's CDR3 is CASSLSIEGTEAFF. CDR3 coding DNA: TGTGCCAGCAGCCTCTCGATTGAGGGAACTGAAGCTTTCTTT.

Judged by abundance, this clone is hyperexpanded. The sample contains more than one DNA sequence encoding this CDR3. The J gene is TRBJ1-5, the V gene TRBV28, with D tentatively TRBD1 (6 bases). The germline CDR1 and CDR2 sequences are MDHEN and SYDVKM. V lost 7 bases to trimming and J lost 5 bases, with 24 bases between them. This CDR3 is built from 17 residues. This chain's CDR3 is CASNMGAGTNRDQPQHF. Written as DNA, the CDR3 is TGTGCCAGCAATATGGGGGCAGGGACAAATCGGGATCAGCCCCAGCATTTT.